This record looks at one T cell receptor (beta chain) sequence and its context. The source of the sample is a study of blood T cell repertoires in COVID-19. TCRdb's table, derived via immunoSEQ multiplex PCR, lists solely in-frame clones and lacks some. The sample records 300,000 or so clones, around 90% being singletons. The sequencing input was peripheral blood. This clonotype originated in a man aged 65 to 79 with acute or convalescent COVID-19.

This CDR3 reads CSVRRDSYTF. The CDR3 bases are TGCAGCGTGCGGCGGGATAGCTACACCTTC. V is TRBV29-1 and J is TRBJ1-2, with no clear D. V lost 6 bases, J lost 9 bases, and 11 bases lay in between. CDR1 and CDR2 from the germline V gene are SQVTM and ANQGSEA. This CDR3 is 10 amino acids long.